The rows below give T cell receptor beta chains drawn from one sample of a study of blood T cells in healthy people across ages. One entry per CDR3 protein results from TCRdb running MiXCR on the 5' RACE reads. The table has hundreds of thousands of distinct CDR3 sequences, more than 40% seen once. Sequenced: blood. Receptors originate from a woman between 55 and 75 years old in good health. The CDR3 runs from the conserved cysteine through the conserved F or W. Each record gives: CDR3 protein, clone size, V gene. A clone size is listed for some rows: how often the clone was seen (once, few, many), or a class if it is expanded.

CDR3 protein: CSVEDYSGNTIYF; clone size: -; V gene: TRBV29-1
CDR3 protein: CASSLAGGPIYGQFF; clone size: -; V gene: TRBV7-3
CDR3 protein: CASSQGQVEEAFF; clone size: many; V gene: TRBV14
CDR3 protein: CASSYHRGSVNEQFF; clone size: -; V gene: TRBV6-5
CDR3 protein: CASSQDKRTPQFF; clone size: -; V gene: TRBV4-1
CDR3 protein: CSVTPSGRGGGPDTQYF; clone size: -; V gene: TRBV29-1
CDR3 protein: CSAKNSYEQYF; clone size: -; V gene: TRBV20-1
CDR3 protein: CASSPRTRREGTDTQYF; clone size: many; V gene: TRBV18
CDR3 protein: CSALLTRRQGEQYF; clone size: -; V gene: TRBV20-1
CDR3 protein: CATSDSGPGLKNIQYF; clone size: -; V gene: TRBV24-1
CDR3 protein: CASSESTRRLFF; clone size: -; V gene: TRBV10-2
CDR3 protein: CSARWGTVNTEAFF; clone size: -; V gene: TRBV20-1
CDR3 protein: CASSQIPFLAGGPGEQFF; clone size: -; V gene: TRBV4-1
CDR3 protein: CSARIGPSGLGTYEEQFF; clone size: -; V gene: TRBV20-1
CDR3 protein: CASSSDRGRGNGYTF; clone size: -; V gene: TRBV5-5
CDR3 protein: CASSQGRVAAYEQYF; clone size: -; V gene: TRBV4-3
CDR3 protein: CASSDWNPTRNIQYF; clone size: -; V gene: TRBV3-1
CDR3 protein: CASSSPGTSGRGTDTQYF; clone size: many; V gene: TRBV5-1
CDR3 protein: CSVVRQGIGEQYF; clone size: few; V gene: TRBV29-1
CDR3 protein: CSPRGQPQHF; clone size: -; V gene: TRBV29-1
CDR3 protein: CATGLWELGTDTQYF; clone size: -; V gene: TRBV15
CDR3 protein: CASSQTQMLGTEAFF; clone size: few; V gene: TRBV27
CDR3 protein: CSARTGGRVASITFF; clone size: few; V gene: TRBV20-1
CDR3 protein: CASSSTDRVLYF; clone size: many; V gene: TRBV7-3
CDR3 protein: CASSPTENYNSPLHF; clone size: few; V gene: TRBV14
CDR3 protein: CASSYSQGTMNTEAFF; clone size: once; V gene: TRBV6-2/TRBV6-3